Sequencing of this T cell receptor beta chain was carried out in a study of glioma-infiltrating T cells. Notes on the study in general: CDR3 overlap between tissue and blood was very small. Above-expected tissue-blood divergence occurred in all gliomas, most in low-grade ones.

About this clonotype itself: The antigen is unknown.

Amplification of TCR alpha and beta CDR3 regions from RNA used iRepertoire nested multiplex PCR. Input was about 95-400 ng of tissue mRNA or PBMC total RNA. TCRdb redid the calling of the multiplex PCR reads with MiXCR, one entry per CDR3 protein. The table records 9,500 to 13,000 distinct CDR3 sequences, under 60% of them present only once. Germline loops: CDR1 SGHTA, CDR2 FQGTGA. CDR3 length: 14 amino acids. Trimming stripped 4 bases from V and 3 bases from J, with 13 bases between. This sequence joins TRBV7-3 and TRBJ2-7, with D possibly called TRBD1 or TRBD2 (5 bases each). The sequenced sample consisted of glioma tissue, nonneoplastic brain tissue, or PBMCs (not recorded which). The receptor was derived from a human donor with low-grade glioma or glioblastoma, undergoing nonglioma brain surgery, or in good health (not recorded which). CDR3 in amino acids: CASSSEGSDYEQYF. The CDR3 DNA follows: TGTGCCAGCAGCTCAGAGGGGAGTGACTACGAGCAGTACTTC.